This T cell receptor (beta chain) was identified during a study of T cells expressing NK-cell markers. Study-level points and caveats: No clear determination of HCMV specificity was made for expanded NKG2C+ T cell clones.

The CDR3 has 16 amino acids. CDR1 and CDR2 from the germline V gene are SGHTA and FQGNSA. Generation of TCR beta cDNA was performed by 5'RACE template switching incorporating UMIs. TCRdb re-called the 5' RACE reads; every CDR3 protein appears as one record, without DNA. The sample's table shows 150,000 to 180,000 distinct CDR3 sequences. To note about this clonotype: No antigen is known for it.

V usage is TRBV7-2 and J usage is TRBJ2-1; TCRdb indicates TRBD2, and absent DNA this call remains unverified. The source is a woman between 45 and 65 years old in good health. Sequencing was carried out using blood T cells: a sorted CD56 or NKG2C T cell subset, CD4+ or CD8+ T cells, or bulk PBMC T cells (not recorded which). The chain's CDR3 is CASSSGTSGSFDEQFF.